The 24 T cell receptor beta chains listed next were all sequenced from one sample in a study of T-cell reconstitution after alpha-beta-depleted transplantation in children. Study-wide findings and caveats: By one year post-transplant, T-cell counts and diversity largely arose from T cells that were newly produced.

No cognate antigen is known for these TCRs. The library targeted TCRbeta and was prepared with unique molecular identifiers. In TCRdb, the PCR reads were re-called with MiXCR into one record per CDR3 protein. The sample has hundreds of thousands of distinct CDR3 sequences; around 7.1% are singletons. Here the sequenced sample was peripheral blood, taken 360 days after TCRalphabeta/CD19-depleted stem cell transplant. Receptor source: a female patient aged 2 to 10 who had a stem cell transplant for Fanconi anemia, so the T cells may come from the graft donor.

This clonotype has ten or more counts. The CDR3 region has the DNA TGTGCCAGCAGTGATACAGGGGGCACGTACAATGAGCAGTTCTTC. Translating it yields CASSDTGGTYNEQFF. The chain uses TRBV2 and TRBJ2-1, with 9 bases lining up with TRBD1. Trimming cost V 3 bases and J 4 bases; bases outside gene matches: 4. This CDR3 region has 15 residues. Germline V CDR1 and CDR2: SNHLY, FYNNEI.

Only a few counts were recorded for this clonotype. The chain joins TRBV28 to TRBJ1-2; D gene uncertain. This CDR3 has 14 amino acids. Trimming cost V 3 bases and J 12 bases, with 20 bases left between them. Germline CDR1 MDHEN, CDR2 SYDVKM. The CDR3 protein is CASSFPYPTSSNTF. For the CDR3, the DNA is TGTGCCAGCAGTTTTCCCTACCCGACTAGCTCCAACACCTTC.

The rearrangement uses TRBV9 and TRBJ1-3, with 12 bases identical to TRBD1. CDR1 is SGDLS, CDR2 YYNGEE, per germline. This CDR3 is 16 amino acids long. V shed 3 bases, J shed 4 bases, and the junction held 5 bases outside the gene matches. Written as DNA, the CDR3 is TGTGCCAGCAGCGAGGGACAGGGGGCATTAGGAAACACCATATATTTT. It encodes CASSEGQGALGNTIYF.

In this sample, this clonotype turned up many times. V is TRBV18 and J is TRBJ1-5; possible D gene TRBD1, 6 bases. The germline V and J ends were trimmed by 8 bases and 5 bases, with 13 bases remaining between them. The germline V gene has CDR1 KGHSH and CDR2 LQKENI. The CDR3 sequence is 13 residues long. CDR3 coding DNA: TGTGCCAGCAGTCCACAGGGTGATCAGCCCCAGCATTTT. It encodes CASSPQGDQPQHF.

This clonotype was counted between two and nine times. The CDR3 nucleotides read TGCGCCAGCAGCCAGGGTGACTATTTCAATGAGCAGTTCTTC. It specifies CASSQGDYFNEQFF. V and J are TRBV4-3 and TRBJ2-1; D perhaps matches TRBD2 (5 bases). This CDR3 comprises 14 residues. Trimming stripped 3 bases from V and 6 bases from J, with 12 bases between. CDR1 is LGHNA and CDR2 is YSLEER in the germline V gene.

In this sample, this clonotype turned up many times. The chain couples TRBV5-1 to TRBJ2-7, with 8 bases identical to TRBD1. Per the germline V gene, CDR1 is SGHRS and CDR2 is YFSETQ. The trim removed 8 bases at V and 0 bases at J, leaving 4 bases unmatched. The CDR3 runs 13 residues. CDR3 bases: TGCGCCAGTGGAGACAGGGGCTCCTACGAGCAGTACTTC. It codes for CASGDRGSYEQYF. Based on the CDR3 plus reference TRBV5-1 and TRBJ2-7, the full variable domain is KAGVTQTPRYLIKTRGQQVTLSCSPISGHRSVSWYQQTPGQGLQFLFEYFSETQRNKGNFPGRFSGRQFSNSRSEMNVSTLELGDSALYLCASGDRGSYEQYFGPGTRLTVT.

This clonotype came up many times. The chain couples TRBV9 to TRBJ2-1; D perhaps matches TRBD1 (5 bases). Trimming took off 3 bases at V and 4 bases at J, with 14 bases between the two ends. The CDR3 contains 15 residues. Germline-derived CDR1 and CDR2 are SGDLS and YYNGEE. CDR3 coding DNA: TGTGCCAGCAGCGCCCCAGGGCGCCCGTACAATGAGCAGTTCTTC. Residues: CASSAPGRPYNEQFF.

This clonotype turned up a few times. DNA of the CDR3: TGTGCCAGCAGCTTAATATTGGGGGACTATGGCTACACCTTC. Protein product: CASSLILGDYGYTF. This chain connects TRBV7-2 to TRBJ1-2, with a weak D call TRBD1 (5 bases). CDR3 length equals 14 residues. Germline assignment: CDR1 SGHTA and CDR2 FQGNSA. V lost 2 bases and J lost 3, with 10 bases in between.

The genes are TRBV11-2 and TRBJ2-1, with D perhaps matching TRBD2 (5 bases). The V end lost 5 bases, the J end lost 5 bases, and 13 bases lay between the germline ends. This CDR3 spans 14 amino acids. Germline lookup yields CDR1 SGHAT and CDR2 FQNNGV. CDR3 region: CASSPRVTDNEQFF. DNA of the CDR3: TGTGCCAGCAGCCCGCGGGTTACGGACAATGAGCAGTTCTTC.

This rearrangement joins TRBV18 to TRBJ1-5; D remains unclear. Germline-derived CDR1 and CDR2 are KGHSH and LQKENI. The V end was cut by 3 bases, the J end by 7 bases, with 10 bases between. CDR3 length equals 13 residues. The CDR3 here is CASSPLPGQPQHF. The CDR3, as DNA: TGTGCCAGCTCACCCTTACCCGGGCAGCCCCAGCATTTT.

This clonotype was counted between two and nine times. The chain recombines TRBV5-1 with TRBJ1-5; D may be TRBD1 (6 bases). Between the trimmed V and J ends, which lost 1 base and 2 bases, there was a span of 7 bases. There are 14 residues in the CDR3. Germline CDR1 is SGHRS and CDR2 is YFSETQ. CDR3 in DNA: TGCGCCAGCAGCTTGACAGGGCGCAATCAGCCCCAGCATTTT. It yields the protein CASSLTGRNQPQHF.

This sequence joins TRBV7-8 and TRBJ1-2; D may be TRBD1 (5 bases). The CDR3 is made up of 13 amino acids. Trimming removed 2 bases at V and 7 bases at J, with 11 bases between. Germline values: CDR1 SGHVS, CDR2 FQNEAQ. This CDR3 reads CASSLFLGVGYTF. The CDR3 DNA reads as TGTGCCAGCAGCTTATTTCTGGGGGTTGGCTACACCTTC.

The chain employs TRBV15 and TRBJ1-2; D perhaps matches TRBD1 (5 bases). Germline CDR1 reads LNHNV; CDR2 reads YYDKDF (reference sequence). Trimming left V 0 bases short and J 8 bases short, with 19 bases between. The CDR3 extends over 16 amino acids. The CDR3 loop is CATSRDRLAGTFGYTF. The DNA for the CDR3 is TGTGCCACCAGCAGAGATCGTTTGGCCGGGACGTTCGGCTACACCTTC.

At least ten counts were recorded for this clonotype. The chain uses TRBV4-3 and TRBJ1-5; TRBD1 aligns across 7 bases. Unmatched junction bases numbered 4, after V lost 0 bases and J lost 5 bases. The CDR3 covers 15 residues. Germline loops: CDR1 LGHNA, CDR2 YSLEER. Written as DNA, the CDR3 is TGCGCCAGCAGCCAAGACCGGCAGGGGGATCAGCCCCAGCATTTT. It codes for CASSQDRQGDQPQHF.

This clonotype was recorded many times. The rearrangement uses TRBV9 and TRBJ2-7; D is unresolved. The CDR3 length is 16 residues. Germline loops: CDR1 SGDLS, CDR2 YYNGEE. V lost 9 bases, J lost 3 bases, and 25 bases lay in between. The CDR3 loop reads CAKTPIMATAYYEQYF. CDR3 bases: TGTGCCAAAACGCCTATTATGGCCACCGCTTACTACGAGCAGTACTTC.

This clonotype was detected only a few times. The chain's CDR3 is CASSPLGSGLAKNIQYF. CDR3 DNA: TGTGCCAGCAGCCCCCTTGGAAGCGGACTAGCCAAAAACATTCAGTACTTC. V usage is TRBV4-2 and J usage is TRBJ2-4, with D possibly TRBD2 on 5 matching bases. Germline CDR1 reads LGHNA; CDR2 reads YNFKEQ. This CDR3 is built from 17 residues. Trimming took 4 bases from V and 0 from J, leaving 16 bases between them.

This clonotype was seen many times. The chain couples TRBV7-9 to TRBJ2-7; D is undetermined. There are 13 residues in the CDR3. Germline V CDR1 and CDR2: SEHNR, FQNEAQ (reference sequence). V lost 2 bases and J 3 bases, leaving 8 bases between the germline ends. The CDR3 nucleotides read TGTGCCAGCAGCTTACCACCAGACTACGAGCAGTACGTC. Its protein is CASSLPPDYEQYV.

This clonotype was observed at least ten times. This sequence joins TRBV5-1 and TRBJ2-1, with TRBD2 matching over 14 bases. CDR3 length: 19 amino acids. The V gene end was trimmed by 3 bases and the J gene end by 0 bases; junction bases not matched to a gene: 8. Germline CDR1 SGHRS, CDR2 YFSETQ. CDR3 sequence: CASSSGTSGRRSSYNEQFF. CDR3 nucleotides: TGCGCCAGCAGCTCTGGGACTAGCGGGAGAAGGAGCTCCTACAATGAGCAGTTCTTC. The full variable domain, completed using reference TRBV5-1 and TRBJ2-1, is KAGVTQTPRYLIKTRGQQVTLSCSPISGHRSVSWYQQTPGQGLQFLFEYFSETQRNKGNFPGRFSGRQFSNSRSEMNVSTLELGDSALYLCASSSGTSGRRSSYNEQFFGPGTRLTVL.

V is TRBV7-2 and J is TRBJ1-3, with 7 bases that match TRBD1. Germline V gives CDR1 SGHTA, CDR2 FQGNSA. V lost 4 bases, J lost 0 bases, and 6 bases stayed unmatched. CDR3 length equals 16 residues. The CDR3 DNA is TGTGCCAGCAGCTCAGGGACAGTGGCCTCTGGAAACACCATATATTTT. Translating gives CASSSGTVASGNTIYF.

This clonotype came up many times. The chain couples TRBV5-6 to TRBJ1-1, with 7 nucleotides matching TRBD1. The V gene's germline CDR1 is SGHDT and CDR2 YYEEEE. The CDR3 has 14 residues. The V and J ends lost 4 bases and 0 bases, in that order; junction bases with no gene match: 3. CDR3 nucleotides: TGTGCCAGCAGCAACAGGGGCTTGAACACTGAAGCTTTCTTT. This encodes CASSNRGLNTEAFF. The full variable domain, in which reference TRBV5-6 and TRBJ1-1 provide the parts outside the CDR3, is DAGVTQSPTHLIKTRGQQVTLRCSPKSGHDTVSWYQQALGQGPQFIFQYYEEEERQRGNFPDRFSGHQFPNYSSELNVNALLLGDSALYLCASSNRGLNTEAFFGQGTRLTVV.

This clonotype was counted many times. This chain links TRBV20-1 with TRBJ2-1; D possibly corresponds to TRBD1 (7 bases). Germline V gene data show CDR1 as DFQATT and CDR2 as SNEGSKA (reference sequence). Trimming stripped 0 bases from V and 4 bases from J, with 13 bases between. The CDR3 contains 15 residues. The CDR3 loop reads CSARDPGGLYNEQFF. CDR3 in DNA: TGCAGTGCTAGAGATCCAGGGGGGCTGTACAATGAGCAGTTCTTC.

There are many counts of this clonotype. The chain uses TRBV20-1 and TRBJ2-7; D may be TRBD2 (5 bases). Trimming took 1 base from V and 6 from J, leaving 10 bases between them. From germline, CDR1 is DFQATT and CDR2 SNEGSKA (reference sequence). The CDR3 covers 12 residues. The CDR3 coding sequence is TGCAGTGCTAGAGTTACTAGTCGCGAGCAGTACTTC. Encoded protein: CSARVTSREQYF.

This clonotype has a handful of counts. The CDR3 sequence: CASSHVNNYGYTF. The CDR3 coding sequence is TGTGCCAGCAGCCATGTCAACAACTATGGCTACACCTTC. The chain combines TRBV3-1 with TRBJ1-2; no clear D gene. Looked up from germline, CDR1 is LGHDT and CDR2 is YNNKEL (reference sequence). V was clipped by 3 bases and J by 2 bases, with 7 bases between them. The CDR3 loop spans 13 amino acids.

This clonotype was recorded many times. The chain uses TRBV9 and TRBJ2-1; 7 bases fit TRBD1. The ends lost 3 bases at V and 6 bases at J; junction bases unmatched: 6. CDR1 and CDR2 (germline): SGDLS, YYNGEE. The CDR3 is 14 residues long. The CDR3 here is CASSALRTGNEQFF. In DNA, the CDR3 is TGTGCCAGCAGCGCCCTAAGGACAGGCAATGAGCAGTTCTTC.